Following are 29 T cell receptor beta chains from one sample sequenced in a study of CD8+CD57+ T cells in acquired aplastic anemia. Investigators profiled TCR beta VDJ and CDR3 from genomic DNA template. Via MiXCR, TCRdb re-called the reads, giving one row per CDR3 protein. Among 150,000 to 200,000 distinct CDR3 sequences listed, about 47% were seen once. Sequencing input: sorted CD4+, CD8+, or CD8+CD57+ T cells (not recorded which) from PBMCs. The receptors come from a human donor in good health.

This rearrangement joins TRBV20-1 to TRBJ2-1; TRBD1 might be the D (5 bases). Between the trimmed V and J ends, which lost 2 bases and 3 bases, there was a span of 5 bases. The CDR3 has 12 amino acids. Germline V gives CDR1 DFQATT, CDR2 SNEGSKA (reference sequence). The CDR3 DNA follows: TGCAGTGCTAGACAGGGCTACAATGAGCAGTTCTTC. This encodes CSARQGYNEQFF.

This clonotype was seen a handful of times. This chain connects TRBV7-9 to TRBJ2-7; D remains ambiguous. The CDR3 runs to 13 residues. The V end lost 6 bases, the J end lost 2 bases, and 11 bases lay between the germline ends. Germline loops: CDR1 SEHNR, CDR2 FQNEAQ (reference sequence). The CDR3 here is CASREDTAYEQYF. The CDR3 DNA reads as TGTGCCAGCAGAGAAGACACGGCCTACGAGCAGTACTTC.

This clonotype was counted at least ten times. The rearrangement uses TRBV5-1 and TRBJ1-1, with D possibly TRBD1 on 5 matching bases. The CDR3 loop spans 14 amino acids. Germline V gene lookup returns CDR1 SGHRS and CDR2 YFSETQ. V gave up 2 bases and J gave up 1 base, with 9 bases separating them. The CDR3 loop reads CASSFGRGNTEAFF. The CDR3 coding sequence is TGCGCCAGCAGCTTTGGGAGGGGGAACACTGAAGCTTTCTTT.

With regard to this clonotype: Given a much more abundant clone one base away, this may be a read error. The rearrangement joins TRBV14 to TRBJ2-1, with unresolved D. Per germline, CDR1 SGHDN and CDR2 FVKESK. The length of the CDR3 is 16 residues. Here the CDR3 DNA reads TGTGCCAGCAGCCAAGATAAGCGTCTCTCCTACAATGAGCAGGTCTTC. It translates to CASSQDKRLSYNEQVF.

About this clonotype: This may be a read error: a much more frequent sequence differs by one nucleotide. The chain recombines TRBV20-1 with TRBJ2-4, with a possible D match to TRBD1 (5 bases). From germline, CDR1 is DFQATT and CDR2 SNEGSKA (reference sequence). The CDR3 is 11 amino acids. The CDR3 bases are TGCGGTGCTAGATCAGGGAACATTCAGTACTTC. It specifies CGARSGNIQYF.

This clonotype was seen many times. The chain carries TRBV10-3 and TRBJ1-3, with D hard to call. The CDR3 is 15 residues long. V lost 6 bases and J lost 0, with 12 bases in between. Per the germline V gene, CDR1 is ENHRY and CDR2 is SYGVKD. CDR3: CAISLGSNSGNTIYF. CDR3 nucleotide sequence: TGTGCCATCAGCCTCGGCTCAAACTCTGGAAACACCATATATTTT.

The chain joins TRBV5-6 to TRBJ1-2; weak D call: TRBD1 (6 bases). The CDR3 spans 14 residues. CDR1 SGHDT and CDR2 YYEEEE come from the germline V gene. Trimming removed 7 bases at V and 3 bases at J, with 16 bases between. CDR3 coding DNA: TGTGCCAGCGGCCCCGGCGGGGGCTACTATGGCTACACCTTC. Its translation is CASGPGGGYYGYTF.

The CDR3 region has the DNA TGTGCCAGCAGCAAGTTACAGGAACCCCTCCACTTT. This gives the protein CASSKLQEPLHF. The rearrangement uses TRBV7-2 and TRBJ1-6; perhaps TRBD1 as D (5 bases). The germline V gene encodes CDR1 SGHTA and CDR2 FQGNSA. The germline V and J ends were trimmed by 5 bases and 12 bases, with 11 bases remaining between them. The CDR3 spans 12 residues. The variable domain in full, with the rest retrieved from reference TRBV7-2 and TRBJ1-6, is GAGVSQSPSNKVTEKGKDVELRCDPISGHTALYWYRQSLGQGLEFLIYFQGNSAPDKSGLPSDRFSAERTGGSVSTLTIQRTQQEDSAVYLCASSKLQEPLHFGNGTRLTVT.

The chain carries TRBV10-2 and TRBJ1-5; D is perhaps TRBD1 (6 bases). Germline V CDR1 and CDR2: WSHSY, SAAADI. The CDR3 totals 16 residues. V was shortened by 2 bases and J by 5 bases, with 16 bases between the two germline ends. CDR3 coding DNA: TGCGCCAGCAGTGAGCCACCCACAGGGATGCATCAGCCCCAGCATTTT. It is translated as CASSEPPTGMHQPQHF.

This clonotype has only one observation. Sequence at one end of the junction differs from germline and may be a read error. The rearrangement uses TRBV20-1 and TRBJ1-2; D perhaps matches TRBD1 (5 bases). Per the germline V gene, CDR1 is DFQATT and CDR2 is SNEGSKA (reference sequence). This CDR3 has 12 residues. CDR3 sequence: CSASEGDHGYIF. Written as DNA, the CDR3 is TGCAGTGCTAGTGAAGGGGACCATGGCTACATCTTC.

The chain joins TRBV29-1 to TRBJ1-2; tentatively, D is TRBD1 (6 bases). The germline gives CDR1 SQVTM, CDR2 ANQGSEA. The CDR3 is made up of 15 amino acids. CDR3 sequence reads: CSASPQNYRDYGYTF. The CDR3 region has the DNA TGCAGTGCTAGTCCCCAGAACTACAGGGATTATGGCTACACCTTC.

V is TRBV7-3 and J is TRBJ2-3; 7 bases map to TRBD2. V trimming: 7 bases; J trimming: 1 base; junction bases outside the gene matches: 2. The CDR3 runs to 13 residues. Per germline, CDR1 SGHTA and CDR2 FQGTGA. CDR3 residues: CASNRGGTDTQYF. CDR3 nucleotides: TGTGCCAGCAACCGGGGGGGCACAGATACGCAGTATTTT.

The rearrangement joins TRBV10-3 to TRBJ2-7; D remains ambiguous. Germline-derived CDR1 and CDR2 are ENHRY and SYGVKD. The CDR3 runs to 16 residues. The V and J ends lost 3 bases and 2 bases respectively, with 17 bases between them. The CDR3 spells CAISDRAGPKPYEQYF. The CDR3 bases are TGTGCCATCAGTGATCGGGCAGGACCGAAACCCTACGAGCAGTACTTC.

The chain links TRBV10-3 to TRBJ1-4; possibly TRBD1 for D (5 bases). The CDR3 runs 13 residues. Germline loops: CDR1 ENHRY, CDR2 SYGVKD. V lost 7 bases and J lost 8, with 14 bases in between. The CDR3, as DNA: TGTGCCATCAAGAGGGACGAAGAGGAAAAACTGTTTTTT. This gives the protein CAIKRDEEEKLFF.

This clonotype was detected ten times or more. The chain recombines TRBV7-3 with TRBJ2-7; tentatively, D is TRBD2 (7 bases). The CDR3 length is 14 residues. V was clipped by 0 bases and J by 6 bases, with 12 bases between them. CDR1 and CDR2 (germline): SGHTA, FQGTGA. The CDR3 is CASSLTGGGTEQYF. CDR3 nucleotide sequence: TGTGCCAGCAGCTTAACAGGGGGGGGAACCGAGCAGTACTTC.

J is TRBJ1-6 and V is TRBV10-3, with a weak D call TRBD1 (5 bases). Trimming left V 3 bases short and J 9 bases short, with 15 bases between. Germline loops: CDR1 ENHRY, CDR2 SYGVKD. There are 15 residues in the CDR3. CDR3 in DNA: TGTGCCATCAGTGAAAATCCCGGGGCAAGTTCACCCCTCCACTTT. It is translated as CAISENPGASSPLHF.

This chain links TRBV7-2 with TRBJ1-1, with D possibly being TRBD1 (5 bases). Germline V lookup: CDR1 SGHTA, CDR2 FQGNSA. CDR3 length equals 15 residues. Trimming cost V 0 bases and J 1 base, with 9 bases left between them. The CDR3 region has the DNA TGTGCCAGCAGCTTAGCGCTAGGGACGAACACTGAAGCTTTCTTT. Residues: CASSLALGTNTEAFF.

In this sample, this clonotype turned up many times. V and J are TRBV7-2 and TRBJ2-5; unclear D gene. The CDR3 is made up of 12 amino acids. Germline CDR1 SGHTA, CDR2 FQGNSA. V gave up 4 bases and J gave up 7 bases, with 10 bases separating them. CDR3 in DNA: TGTGCCAGCAGCTGGGTCGGTGGGACCCAGTACTTC. It yields the protein CASSWVGGTQYF.

V usage is TRBV19 and J usage is TRBJ2-2; no firm D call. The CDR3 loop spans 13 amino acids. The ends were cut back, 5 bases at V and 6 bases at J, with 10 bases in the middle. Germline values: CDR1 LNHDA, CDR2 SQIVND (reference sequence). The CDR3: CASSGKSAGELFF. The CDR3 region has the DNA TGTGCCAGTAGTGGCAAGTCCGCCGGGGAGCTGTTTTTT.

In this sample, this clonotype turned up many times. The chain recombines TRBV12-3 or TRBV12-4 with TRBJ2-5; D call uncertain. The CDR3 is 12 amino acids. Trimming took off 5 bases at V and 2 bases at J, with 6 bases between the two ends. This chain's CDR3 is CASSQRQETQYF. In DNA, the CDR3 is TGTGCCAGCAGTCAGAGGCAAGAGACCCAGTACTTC.

This clonotype was recorded only once. A single base is all that separates this from a far larger clone, so a read error is likely. Likely a read error: the CDR3 ends without its conserved phenylalanine or tryptophan. The V call is TRBV5-1, the J call TRBJ2-1; 8 bases line up with TRBD2. The CDR3 is 15 amino acids. V trimming: 1 base; J trimming: 2 bases; junction bases outside the gene matches: 2. Germline V gene sequence: CDR1 SGHRS, CDR2 YFSETQ. The CDR3 DNA is TGCGCCAGCAGCTTGACTAGCGGAACCTACAATGAGCAGTTCTCC. Its protein product is CASSLTSGTYNEQFS.

This clonotype has just a few counts. This chain uses TRBV29-1 with TRBJ1-1; no clear D gene. The CDR3 contains 13 residues. The V gene's germline CDR1 is SQVTM and CDR2 ANQGSEA. V lost 5 bases to trimming and J lost 0 bases, with 10 bases between them. The CDR3 region is CSVRQGLNTEAFF. CDR3 sequence (DNA): TGCAGCGTTCGTCAAGGTTTGAACACTGAAGCTTTCTTT.

The CDR3 DNA is TGTGCCAGCAGTCGCCCCCGGCTTAGCGGCGGGGAGCTGTTTTTT. Translating it yields CASSRPRLSGGELFF. The rearrangement links TRBV2 to TRBJ2-2; D possibly corresponds to TRBD2 (6 bases). Germline CDR1 and CDR2: SNHLY and FYNNEI. The CDR3 has 15 amino acids. V was pared by 5 bases and J by 7 bases, with 17 bases between.

This clonotype was recorded a few times. The chain recombines TRBV6-1 with TRBJ1-6, with a possible D match to TRBD1 (6 bases). The germline V and J ends were trimmed by 6 bases and 5 bases, with 11 bases remaining between them. The CDR3 sequence is 14 residues long. Germline CDR1 and CDR2: MNHNS and SASEGT. In DNA form, the CDR3 reads TGTGCCAGCAGAAGACAGGCGAATAATTCACCCCTCCACTTT. The encoded protein is CASRRQANNSPLHF.

The chain joins TRBV7-8 to TRBJ2-5; TRBD1 matches at 8 bases. V dropped 8 bases and J dropped 4; count of bases not matched to a gene: 12. The CDR3 is 15 amino acids. Germline V gives CDR1 SGHVS, CDR2 FQNEAQ. For the CDR3, the DNA is TGTGCCAGCCTACCGGGTGCAGGGGGCGTAGAGACCCAGTACTTC. Amino acid sequence: CASLPGAGGVETQYF.

There are many counts of this clonotype. The chain is built from TRBV5-1 and TRBJ2-7, with a possible D match to TRBD2 (6 bases). This CDR3 has 15 amino acids. The germline V gene has CDR1 SGHRS and CDR2 YFSETQ. Trimming left V 1 base short and J 3 bases short, with 14 bases between. CDR3 coding DNA: TGCGCCAGCAGCTTGAGGTCTAGCGCCAGCTACGAGCAGTACTTC. The encoded protein is CASSLRSSASYEQYF.

This clonotype showed up many times. The chain recombines TRBV3-1 with TRBJ1-2; 7 bases are a match to TRBD1. This CDR3 contains 14 residues. The junction had 7 bases not matched to a gene; V was cut back by 5 bases and J by 4 bases. Germline V gene lookup returns CDR1 LGHDT and CDR2 YNNKEL (reference sequence). The CDR3 bases are TGTGCCAGCAGCTCCAACCGGGACAGCTATGGCTACACCTTC. It specifies CASSSNRDSYGYTF.

This clonotype occurred a few times. This chain uses TRBV24-1 with TRBJ1-5; D unresolved. V was cut by 1 base and J by 4 bases, with 7 bases left in between. Germline-derived CDR1 and CDR2 are KGHDR and SFDVKD. This CDR3 contains 14 residues. The chain's CDR3 is CATSDFASNQPQHF. The CDR3 nucleotides are TGTGCCACCAGTGATTTTGCCAGTAATCAGCCCCAGCATTTT.

This clonotype was observed at least ten times. The CDR3 region has the DNA TGTGCCAGCAGACTAGCGGGAGTTCATGAGCAGTTCTTC. This codes for CASRLAGVHEQFF. The chain has TRBV12-3 or TRBV12-4 and TRBJ2-1; 11 nucleotides line up with TRBD2. V lost 6 bases and J lost 8; bases outside the gene matches: 3. CDR3 size: 13 residues.